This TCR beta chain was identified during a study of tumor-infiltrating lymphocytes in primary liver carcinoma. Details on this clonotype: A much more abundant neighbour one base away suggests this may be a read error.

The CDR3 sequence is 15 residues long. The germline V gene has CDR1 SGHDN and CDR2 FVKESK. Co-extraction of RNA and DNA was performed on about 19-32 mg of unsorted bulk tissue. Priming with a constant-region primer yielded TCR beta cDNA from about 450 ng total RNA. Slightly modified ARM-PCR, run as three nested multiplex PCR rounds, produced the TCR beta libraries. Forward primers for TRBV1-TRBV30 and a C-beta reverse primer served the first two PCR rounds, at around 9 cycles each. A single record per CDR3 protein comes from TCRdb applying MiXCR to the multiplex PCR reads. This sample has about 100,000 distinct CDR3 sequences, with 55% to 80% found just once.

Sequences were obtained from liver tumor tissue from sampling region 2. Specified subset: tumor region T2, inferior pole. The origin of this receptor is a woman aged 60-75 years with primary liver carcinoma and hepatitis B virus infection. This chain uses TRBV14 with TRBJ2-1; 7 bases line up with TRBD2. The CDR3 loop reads CACSQAGTTYNEQFF. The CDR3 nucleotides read TGTGCCTGCAGCCAAGCCGGGACTACATACAATGAGCAGTTCTTC.